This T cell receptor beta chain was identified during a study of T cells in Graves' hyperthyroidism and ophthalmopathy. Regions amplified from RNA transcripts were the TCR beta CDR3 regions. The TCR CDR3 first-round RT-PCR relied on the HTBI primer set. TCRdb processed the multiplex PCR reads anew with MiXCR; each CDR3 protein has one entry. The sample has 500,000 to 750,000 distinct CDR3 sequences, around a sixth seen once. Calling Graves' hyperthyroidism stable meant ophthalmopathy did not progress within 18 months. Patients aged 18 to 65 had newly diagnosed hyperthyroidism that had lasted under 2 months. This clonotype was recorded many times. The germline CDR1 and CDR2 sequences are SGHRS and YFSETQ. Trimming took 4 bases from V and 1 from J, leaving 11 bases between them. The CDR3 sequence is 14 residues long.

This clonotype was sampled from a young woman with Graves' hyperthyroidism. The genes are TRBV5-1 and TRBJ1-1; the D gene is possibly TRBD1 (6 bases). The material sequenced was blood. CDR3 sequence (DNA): TGCGCCAGCAGCCTATTGGACAGGAACACTGAAGCTTTCTTT. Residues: CASSLLDRNTEAFF.